This T cell receptor (beta chain) emerged from a study of technical replicates of blood from a handful of donors. Measured with immunoSEQ multiplex PCR; TCRdb has only the in-frame clones, and not every one. The table records about 76,000 clones, approximately 94% of them present only once. The CDR3 contains 15 residues. The V gene's germline CDR1 is SGHNT and CDR2 YYREEE (reference sequence). V lost 0 bases, J lost 1 base, and 11 bases lay in between. The rearrangement links TRBV5-4 to TRBJ2-7; D possibly corresponds to TRBD2 (6 bases). Sequenced material: T cells isolated from PBMCs. The source of this sequence is a human donor in good health. The DNA for the CDR3 is TGTGCCAGCAGCTTGGAGCTAGCGAGTTCCTACGAGCAGTACTTC. Protein product: CASSLELASSYEQYF.